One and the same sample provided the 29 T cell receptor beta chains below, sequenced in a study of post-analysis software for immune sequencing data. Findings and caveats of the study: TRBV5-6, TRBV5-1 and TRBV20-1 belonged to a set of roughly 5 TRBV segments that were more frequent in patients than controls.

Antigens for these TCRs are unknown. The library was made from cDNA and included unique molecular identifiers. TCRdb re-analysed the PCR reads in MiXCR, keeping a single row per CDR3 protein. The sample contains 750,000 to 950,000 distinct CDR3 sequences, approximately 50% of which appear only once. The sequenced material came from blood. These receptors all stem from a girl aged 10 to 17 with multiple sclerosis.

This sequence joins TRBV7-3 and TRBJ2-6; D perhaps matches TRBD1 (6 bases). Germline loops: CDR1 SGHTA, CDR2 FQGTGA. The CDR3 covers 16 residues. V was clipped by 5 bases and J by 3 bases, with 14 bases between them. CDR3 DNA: TGTGCCAGCAGCCGGGACACCTTAAGTGGGGCCAACGTCCTGACTTTC. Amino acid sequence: CASSRDTLSGANVLTF.

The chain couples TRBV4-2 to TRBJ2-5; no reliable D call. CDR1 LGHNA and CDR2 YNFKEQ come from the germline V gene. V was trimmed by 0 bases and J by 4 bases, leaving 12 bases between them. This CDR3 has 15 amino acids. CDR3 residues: CASSQEGWVRETQYF. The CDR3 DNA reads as TGTGCCAGCAGCCAAGAAGGTTGGGTGAGAGAGACCCAGTACTTC.

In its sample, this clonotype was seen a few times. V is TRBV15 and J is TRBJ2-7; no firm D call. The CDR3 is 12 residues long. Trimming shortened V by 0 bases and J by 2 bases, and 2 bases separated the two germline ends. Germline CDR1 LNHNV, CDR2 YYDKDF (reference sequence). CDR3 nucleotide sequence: TGTGCCACCAGCAGAGACACCTACGAGCAGTACTTC. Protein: CATSRDTYEQYF. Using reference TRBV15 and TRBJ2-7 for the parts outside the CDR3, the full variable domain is DAMVIQNPRYQVTQFGKPVTLSCSQTLNHNVMYWYQQKSSQAPKLLFHYYDKDFNNEADTPDNFQSRRPNTSFCFLDIRSPGLGDTAMYLCATSRDTYEQYFGPGTRLTVT.

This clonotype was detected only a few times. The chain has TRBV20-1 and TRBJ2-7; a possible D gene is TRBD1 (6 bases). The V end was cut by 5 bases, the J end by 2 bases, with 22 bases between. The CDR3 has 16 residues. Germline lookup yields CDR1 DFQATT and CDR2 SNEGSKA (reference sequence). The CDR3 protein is CSAHDRIQGSTYEQYF. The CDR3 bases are TGCAGTGCTCACGACCGCATCCAGGGGTCCACCTACGAGCAGTACTTC.

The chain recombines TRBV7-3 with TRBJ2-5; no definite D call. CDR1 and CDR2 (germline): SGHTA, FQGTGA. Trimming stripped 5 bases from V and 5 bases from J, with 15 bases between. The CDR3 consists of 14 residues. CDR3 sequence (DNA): TGTGCCAGCAGCCCCGGGTCATTGGGGGAGACCCAGTACTTC. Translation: CASSPGSLGETQYF.

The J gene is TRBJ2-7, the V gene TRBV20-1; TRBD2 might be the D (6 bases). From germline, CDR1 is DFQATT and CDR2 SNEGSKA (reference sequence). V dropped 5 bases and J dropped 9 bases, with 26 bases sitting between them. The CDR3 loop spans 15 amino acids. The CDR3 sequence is CSAYPFLAGREVQYF. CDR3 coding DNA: TGCAGTGCTTATCCCTTTCTTGCGGGGAGAGAGGTGCAGTACTTC.

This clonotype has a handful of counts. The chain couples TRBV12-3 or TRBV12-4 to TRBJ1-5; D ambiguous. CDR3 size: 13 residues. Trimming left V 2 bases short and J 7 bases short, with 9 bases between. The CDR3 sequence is CASSLREGQPQHF. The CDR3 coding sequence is TGTGCCAGCAGTTTAAGGGAAGGGCAGCCCCAGCATTTT.

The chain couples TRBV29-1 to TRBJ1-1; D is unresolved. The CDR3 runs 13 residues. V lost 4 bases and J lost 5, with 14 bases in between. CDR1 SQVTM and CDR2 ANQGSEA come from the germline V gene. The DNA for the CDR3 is TGCAGCGTTGGGCCTTTGGTCGGGACTGAAGCTTTCTTT. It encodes CSVGPLVGTEAFF.

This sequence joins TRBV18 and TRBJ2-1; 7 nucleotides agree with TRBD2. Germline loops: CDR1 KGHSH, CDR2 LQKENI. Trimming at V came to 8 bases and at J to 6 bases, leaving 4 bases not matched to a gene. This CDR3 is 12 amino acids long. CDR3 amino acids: CASPGEGNEQFF. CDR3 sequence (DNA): TGTGCCAGCCCTGGGGAGGGCAATGAGCAGTTCTTC.

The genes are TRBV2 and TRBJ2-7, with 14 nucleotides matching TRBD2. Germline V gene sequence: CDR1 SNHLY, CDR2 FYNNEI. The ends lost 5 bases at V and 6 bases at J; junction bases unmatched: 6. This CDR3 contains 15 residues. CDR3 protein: CASSSTSGRASEQYF. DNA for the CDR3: TGTGCCAGCAGTTCGACTAGCGGGAGGGCCAGCGAGCAGTACTTC.

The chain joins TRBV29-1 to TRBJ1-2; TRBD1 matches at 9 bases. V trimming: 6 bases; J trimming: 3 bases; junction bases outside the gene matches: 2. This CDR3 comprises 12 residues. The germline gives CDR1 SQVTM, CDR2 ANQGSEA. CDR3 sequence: CSVNRGHYGYTF. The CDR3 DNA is TGCAGCGTGAACAGGGGGCACTATGGCTACACCTTC.

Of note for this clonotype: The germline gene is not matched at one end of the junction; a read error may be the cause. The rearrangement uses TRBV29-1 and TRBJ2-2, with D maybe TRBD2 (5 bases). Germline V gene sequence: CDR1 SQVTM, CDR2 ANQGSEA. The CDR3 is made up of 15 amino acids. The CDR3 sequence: CSVGIAGVGTGERFF. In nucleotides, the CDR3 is TGCAGCGTTGGGATAGCTGGGGTCGGCACCGGGGAGCGGTTTTTT.

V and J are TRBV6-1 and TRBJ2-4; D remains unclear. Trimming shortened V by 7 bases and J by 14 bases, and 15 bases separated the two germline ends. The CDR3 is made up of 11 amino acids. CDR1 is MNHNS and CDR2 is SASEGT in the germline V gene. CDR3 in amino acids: CASIGGLEEYF. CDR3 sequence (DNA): TGTGCCAGCATAGGCGGATTGGAAGAGTACTTC.

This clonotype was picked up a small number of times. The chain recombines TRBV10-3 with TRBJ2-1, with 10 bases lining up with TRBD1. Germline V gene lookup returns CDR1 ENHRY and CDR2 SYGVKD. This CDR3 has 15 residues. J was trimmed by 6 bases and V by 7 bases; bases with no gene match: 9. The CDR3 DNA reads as TGTGCCATCAAGCGTGGGACAGGGGAGGTCAATGAGCAGTTCTTC. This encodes CAIKRGTGEVNEQFF.

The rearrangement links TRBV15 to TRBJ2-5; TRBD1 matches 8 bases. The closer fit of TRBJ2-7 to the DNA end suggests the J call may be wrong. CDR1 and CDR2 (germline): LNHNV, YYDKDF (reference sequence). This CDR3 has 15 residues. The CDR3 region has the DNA TGTGCCACCAGCCCCAGCCCGGACAGGGTCCACGAGCAGTACTTC. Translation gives CATSPSPDRVHEQYF.

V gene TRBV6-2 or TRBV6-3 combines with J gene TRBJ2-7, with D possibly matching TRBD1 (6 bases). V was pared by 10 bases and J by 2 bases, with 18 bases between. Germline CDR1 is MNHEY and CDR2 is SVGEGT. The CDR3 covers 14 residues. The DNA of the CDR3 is TGTGCCACCACGCGCAGGGGACGCGCCTACGAGCAGTACTTC. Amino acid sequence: CATTRRGRAYEQYF.

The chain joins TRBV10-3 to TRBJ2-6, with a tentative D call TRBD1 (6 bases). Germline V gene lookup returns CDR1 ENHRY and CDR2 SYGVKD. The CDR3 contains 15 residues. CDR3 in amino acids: CVQGNSSSGANVLTF. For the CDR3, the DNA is TGTGTACAGGGTAATTCTTCCTCTGGGGCCAACGTCCTGACTTTC.

The CDR3 reads CASSHPPGQVNSPLHF. CDR3 nucleotide sequence: TGCGCCAGCAGCCACCCACCGGGACAGGTCAATTCACCCCTCCACTTT. The chain combines TRBV5-1 with TRBJ1-6; 8 bases are a match to TRBD1. Germline assignment: CDR1 SGHRS and CDR2 YFSETQ. The CDR3 runs 16 residues. V trimming: 4 bases; J trimming: 7 bases; junction bases outside the gene matches: 10.

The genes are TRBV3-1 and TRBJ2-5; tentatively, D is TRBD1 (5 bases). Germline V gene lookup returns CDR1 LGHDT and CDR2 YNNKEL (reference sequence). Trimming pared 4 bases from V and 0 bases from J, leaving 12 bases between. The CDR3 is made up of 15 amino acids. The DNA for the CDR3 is TGTGCCAGCAGCCTTCAGGGCAGGTACCAAGAGACCCAGTACTTC. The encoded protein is CASSLQGRYQETQYF.

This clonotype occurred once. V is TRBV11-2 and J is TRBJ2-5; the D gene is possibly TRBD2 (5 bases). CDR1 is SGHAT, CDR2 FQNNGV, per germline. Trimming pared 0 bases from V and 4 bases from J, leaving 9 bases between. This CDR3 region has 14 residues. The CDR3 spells CASSLDISGETQYF. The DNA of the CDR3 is TGTGCCAGCAGCTTAGATATAAGCGGAGAGACCCAGTACTTC.

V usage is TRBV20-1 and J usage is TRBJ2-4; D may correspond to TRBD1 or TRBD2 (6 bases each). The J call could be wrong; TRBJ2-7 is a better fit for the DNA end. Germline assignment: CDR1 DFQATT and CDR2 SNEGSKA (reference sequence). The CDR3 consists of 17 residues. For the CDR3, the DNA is TGCAGTGCTCCTTGGGCGGGGAAGACAGGCTACTCCTACGAGCAGTACTTC. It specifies CSAPWAGKTGYSYEQYF.

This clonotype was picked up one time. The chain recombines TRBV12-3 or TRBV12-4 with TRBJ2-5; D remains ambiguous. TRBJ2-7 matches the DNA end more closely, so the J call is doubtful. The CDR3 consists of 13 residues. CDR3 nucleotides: TGTGCCAGCAGTTTAGGCAGGAGAAGCGAGCAGTACTTC. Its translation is CASSLGRRSEQYF.

The CDR3: CASSPPGTGSGYTF. The CDR3 bases are TGCGCCAGCAGCCCGCCGGGGACAGGGAGCGGCTACACCTTC. V is TRBV5-1 and J is TRBJ1-2; 9 bases are shared with TRBD1. The CDR3 is 14 amino acids. In germline, CDR1 is SGHRS, CDR2 YFSETQ. The V segment lost 4 bases and the J segment 8 bases; nucleotides outside the gene matches: 9.

The DNA of the CDR3 is TGTGCCAGCAGTTATCCTCGGGGAACCACAGATACGCAGTATTTT. This sequence encodes CASSYPRGTTDTQYF. V and J are TRBV6-6 and TRBJ2-3; D possibly corresponds to TRBD2 (5 bases). Trimming pared 3 bases from V and 2 bases from J, leaving 12 bases between. Germline CDR1 and CDR2: MNHNY and SVGAGI (reference sequence). The CDR3 extends over 15 amino acids.

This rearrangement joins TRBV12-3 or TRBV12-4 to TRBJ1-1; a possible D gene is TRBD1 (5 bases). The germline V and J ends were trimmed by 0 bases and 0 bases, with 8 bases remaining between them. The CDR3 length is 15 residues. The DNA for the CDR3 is TGTGCCAGCAGTTTAGCGCAGGGACTGAACACTGAAGCTTTCTTT. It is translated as CASSLAQGLNTEAFF.

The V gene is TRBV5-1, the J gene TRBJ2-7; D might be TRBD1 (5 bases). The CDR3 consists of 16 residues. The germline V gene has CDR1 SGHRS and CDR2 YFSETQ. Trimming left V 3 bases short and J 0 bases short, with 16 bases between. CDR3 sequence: CASSSPQGALSYEQYF. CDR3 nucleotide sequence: TGCGCCAGCAGCTCCCCTCAGGGTGCCCTCTCCTACGAGCAGTACTTC.

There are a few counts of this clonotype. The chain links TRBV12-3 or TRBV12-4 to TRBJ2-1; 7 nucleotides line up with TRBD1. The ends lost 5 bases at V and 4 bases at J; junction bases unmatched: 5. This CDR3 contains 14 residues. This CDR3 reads CASSRDSGYNEQFF. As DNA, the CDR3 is TGTGCCAGCAGTCGGGACAGCGGTTACAATGAGCAGTTCTTC.

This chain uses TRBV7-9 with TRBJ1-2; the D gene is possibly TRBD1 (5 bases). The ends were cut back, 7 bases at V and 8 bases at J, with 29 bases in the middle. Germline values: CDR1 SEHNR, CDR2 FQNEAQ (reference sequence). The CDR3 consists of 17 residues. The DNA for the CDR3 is TGTGCCAGCACCCGCGGACTCCCACATCCAGGGTGGTACGGCTACACCTTC. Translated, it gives CASTRGLPHPGWYGYTF. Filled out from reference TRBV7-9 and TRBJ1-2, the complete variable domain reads DTGVSQNPRHKITKRGQNVTFRCDPISEHNRLYWYRQTLGQGPEFLTYFQNEAQLEKSRLLSDRFSAERPKGSFSTLEIQRTEQGDSAMYLCASTRGLPHPGWYGYTFGSGTRLTVV.

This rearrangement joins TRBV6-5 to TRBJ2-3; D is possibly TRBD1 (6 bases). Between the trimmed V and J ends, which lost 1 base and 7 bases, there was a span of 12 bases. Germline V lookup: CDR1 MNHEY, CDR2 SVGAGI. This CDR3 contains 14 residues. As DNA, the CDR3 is TGTGCCAGCAGTTACTTGGGCCGGGACAATACGCAGTATTTT. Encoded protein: CASSYLGRDNTQYF.